This T cell receptor (beta chain) was sequenced for a study of T cell repertoires in ileal Crohn's disease. Study-wide points: Compared with CD4 T cells, sorted CD8 cells carried more expanded clones. Active smokers at surgery had more clonal expansions than non-smokers. Within the first postoperative year, endoscopy came at median roughly seven months.

CDR3 length: 15 amino acids. The V end lost 4 bases, the J end lost 5 bases, and 18 bases lay between the germline ends. Germline V gene sequence: CDR1 SGHAT, CDR2 FQNNGV. This clone has just a few counts. Its specificity is not known. Libraries were prepared by immunoSEQ multiplex PCR; TCRdb keeps only in-frame clonotypes and omits some of them. Altogether about 510 clones are present, 70% to 90% being singletons, with the ten largest covering more than 6.5%. Time point here: neoterminal ileum biopsy at postoperative endoscopy, about 6 months after surgery. This receptor was taken from an adult with Crohn's disease. The genes are TRBV11-2 and TRBJ2-7, with D perhaps TRBD1 (5 bases). The sample was ileal tissue. The CDR3 region is CASSYRSLYPDEQYF. CDR3 nucleotides: TGTGCCAGCAGCTACAGGTCCCTTTACCCCGACGAGCAGTACTTC.